This T cell receptor beta chain stems from a study of cytomegalovirus exposure and HLA in healthy donors. While unrecorded immune exposures were likely, the donors were nominally healthy when sampled. The study ran its PCR with 60 Vbeta and 13 Jbeta primers. The table came from immunoSEQ multiplex PCR; TCRdb's copy has only in-frame clones and leaves some out. Of roughly 180,000 clones in the sample, about four fifths are singletons; the top ten hold under 1.1%. A remark on this clone: Its antigen is not identified.

Study observations and caveats: For most subjects, TCR beta sequences were reported to predict HLA-A and HLA-B alleles with accuracy. In a later analysis, HLA-associated beta chains showed higher expansion and lower generation probabilities than comparable chains. Follow-up analysis later connected one missense variant in DCLRE1C with trimming of TCR beta V- and J-genes.

The origin of this receptor is a man aged 25-45 years in good health and CMV-seronegative. Sequences were obtained from PBMCs.

The CDR3 DNA is TGTGCCAGCAGCGCGCGGAGGTTGGGGTCTGTCGTTGAAAAACTGTTTTTT. Its translation: CASSARRLGSVVEKLFF. V usage is TRBV7-8 and J usage is TRBJ1-4; no firm D call. This CDR3 has 17 amino acids. Trimming pared 5 bases from V and 7 bases from J, leaving 23 bases between. Germline assignment: CDR1 SGHVS and CDR2 FQNEAQ. The full variable domain, completed using reference TRBV7-8 and TRBJ1-4, is GAGVSQSPRYKVAKRGQDVALRCDPISGHVSLFWYQQALGQGPEFLTYFQNEAQLDKSGLPSDRFFAERPEGSVSTLKIQRTQQEDSAVYLCASSARRLGSVVEKLFFGSGTQLSVL.